These 17 T cell receptor beta chains share one sample of origin, sequenced in a study of graft-versus-host responses after intestinal transplantation (dated by TCRdb to about 2021). Library generation was performed with the immunoSEQ multiplex PCR assay. TCRdb mirrors the immuneACCESS table, restricted to in-frame sequences. Some clones are absent from its copies; in checked studies, under half trace to an unresolved V gene, and the reason for the others is unknown. In all, the sample holds some 120,000 clones, and approximately 90% of those were seen once. Approximately 0.22% of the sample lies in the top ten. What this sample's time point label stands for: cells obtained before transplantation from donor or recipient. These receptors are not linked to any known antigen. Sequencing used unstimulated CD4+ T cells sorted from spleen or lymph node cells, obtained before transplant. Receptor source: a human donor who was the organ donor for an intestinal transplant.

This chain links TRBV4-2 with TRBJ1-2, with D possibly being TRBD1 (6 bases). Looked up from germline, CDR1 is LGHNA and CDR2 is YNFKEQ. V was shortened by 3 bases and J by 6 bases, with 14 bases between the two germline ends. The CDR3 loop spans 14 amino acids. CDR3 nucleotides: TGTGCCAGCAGCCACAACGACAGGTACGATGGCTACACCTTC. This sequence encodes CASSHNDRYDGYTF.

This clone was seen a single time. This chain joins TRBV2 and TRBJ1-1; 9 positions agree with TRBD1. The CDR3 sequence is 16 residues long. V was pared by 7 bases and J by 7 bases, with 16 bases of the junction left unmatched. Germline loops: CDR1 SNHLY, CDR2 FYNNEI. CDR3: CASIAVDRGRMSEAFF. DNA of the CDR3: TGTGCCAGCATCGCGGTGGACAGGGGAAGGATGAGTGAAGCTTTCTTT.

The chain has TRBV25-1 and TRBJ2-6, with TRBD1 matching 8 bases. The CDR3 consists of 16 residues. Germline CDR1 and CDR2: MGHDK and SYGVNS. Trimming removed 5 bases from V and 0 bases from J; junction bases left unmatched: 3. The CDR3 reads CASSWDRFSGANVLTF. Written as DNA, the CDR3 is TGTGCCAGCAGTTGGGACAGGTTCTCTGGGGCCAACGTCCTGACTTTC. The whole variable domain, filled in from reference TRBV25-1 and TRBJ2-6, reads EADIYQTPRYLVIGTGKKITLECSQTMGHDKMYWYQQDPGMELHLIHYSYGVNSTEKGDLSSESTVSRIRTEHFPLTLESARPSHTSQYLCASSWDRFSGANVLTFGAGSRLTVL.

This chain uses TRBV5-1 with TRBJ1-5, with D perhaps TRBD1 (5 bases). The CDR3 is 15 amino acids. The V gene lost 0 bases and the J gene lost 5 bases, with 12 bases spanning the gap. Germline loops: CDR1 SGHRS, CDR2 YFSETQ. This CDR3 reads CASSLEGAQDQPQHF. The CDR3 DNA sequence: TGCGCCAGCAGCTTGGAAGGGGCCCAAGATCAGCCCCAGCATTTT.

In regard to this clone: The same CDR3 can be traced to other DNA sequences in this sample. The chain is built from TRBV6-6 and TRBJ1-2; D not certain. The CDR3 spans 11 residues. V was clipped by 0 bases and J by 6 bases, with 2 bases between them. Per germline, CDR1 MNHNY and CDR2 SVGAGI (reference sequence). DNA of the CDR3: TGTGCCAGCAGTTACTCCCATGGCTACACCTTC. Amino acids: CASSYSHGYTF.

V gene TRBV5-1 combines with J gene TRBJ2-7; 10 positions match TRBD2. V was pared by 4 bases and J by 0 bases, with 13 bases of the junction left unmatched. Germline loops: CDR1 SGHRS, CDR2 YFSETQ. The CDR3 extends over 18 amino acids. In nucleotides, the CDR3 is TGCGCCAGCAGCCAAGCCGGGACTAGCGACCGAAGCTCCTACGAGCAGTACTTC. The encoded protein is CASSQAGTSDRSSYEQYF.

The gene calls are TRBV2 and TRBJ1-5; TRBD1 agrees at 8 bases. Trimming cost V 6 bases and J 6 bases; bases outside gene matches: 10. The CDR3 is 15 residues long. From germline, CDR1 is SNHLY and CDR2 FYNNEI. DNA of the CDR3: TGTGCCAGCAGACTACAGGGGGAAGCGGCTCAGCCCCAGCATTTT. As protein: CASRLQGEAAQPQHF.

In this sample, this clone turned up once. This chain uses TRBV27 with TRBJ2-3; tentatively, D is TRBD2 (5 bases). CDR1 MNHEY and CDR2 SMNVEV come from the germline V gene (reference sequence). The V end lost 3 bases, the J end lost 1 base, and 8 bases lay between the germline ends. The CDR3 is 14 amino acids. DNA for the CDR3: TGTGCCAGCAGTTTGTCGCGGGGCACAGATACGCAGTATTTT. Its translation: CASSLSRGTDTQYF.

This chain uses TRBV7-9 with TRBJ1-2; a possible D gene is TRBD1 (6 bases). Germline V gene sequence: CDR1 SEHNR, CDR2 FQNEAQ (reference sequence). The length of the CDR3 is 17 residues. The V end lost 3 bases, the J end lost 1 base, and 18 bases lay between the germline ends. DNA for the CDR3: TGTGCCAGCAGCTTGGGCGATTCGGGGGGCCGTAACTATGGCTACACCTTC. Protein product: CASSLGDSGGRNYGYTF.

This rearrangement joins TRBV4-2 to TRBJ1-2; D remains unclear. CDR3 length equals 15 residues. Trimming took off 5 bases at V and 0 bases at J, with 13 bases between the two ends. Germline-derived CDR1 and CDR2 are LGHNA and YNFKEQ. CDR3 in amino acids: CASSAGSSPNYGYTF. In nucleotides, the CDR3 is TGTGCCAGCAGCGCGGGGAGTTCCCCTAACTATGGCTACACCTTC.

The J gene is TRBJ2-7, the V gene TRBV6-1, with 10 nucleotides matching TRBD2. V dropped 5 bases and J dropped 2; count of bases not matched to a gene: 3. The germline CDR1 and CDR2 sequences are MNHNS and SASEGT. CDR3 length: 14 amino acids. CDR3 bases: TGTGCCAGCAGTTTAGCGGGAGGCCCCTACGAGCAGTACTTC. It is translated as CASSLAGGPYEQYF.

The rearrangement joins TRBV19 to TRBJ1-4, with D unclear. V gave up 6 bases and J gave up 0 bases, with 11 bases separating them. CDR3 length: 15 residues. Germline lookup yields CDR1 LNHDA and CDR2 SQIVND (reference sequence). CDR3: CASSVTGATNEKLFF. The CDR3 DNA reads as TGTGCCAGTAGCGTGACCGGTGCAACTAATGAAAAACTGTTTTTT.

V and J are TRBV21-1 and TRBJ1-5; the D call of TRBD1 is as the table states it, not checked on the DNA. TRBV21-1 is shown as a pseudogene. The CDR3 extends over 14 amino acids. CDR3 coding DNA: TGTGCCACTTCGGACAGGCCTCTCAATCAGCCCCAGCATTTT. Translating gives CATSDRPLNQPQHF.

This clone was detected once. The rearrangement uses TRBV7-2 and TRBJ2-3; TRBD2 matches 10 bases. This CDR3 spans 15 amino acids. Germline V gives CDR1 SGHTA, CDR2 FQGNSA. With 8 bases clipped from V and 0 bases from J, the junction kept 5 bases outside the gene matches. CDR3 sequence reads: CASDSGLASTDTQYF. CDR3 DNA sequence: TGTGCCAGCGATTCGGGACTAGCGAGCACAGATACGCAGTATTTT.

The chain carries TRBV28 and TRBJ2-1; 11 nucleotides line up with TRBD2. The germline V gene encodes CDR1 MDHEN and CDR2 SYDVKM. There are 18 residues in the CDR3. V shed 2 bases, J shed 0 bases, and the junction held 6 bases outside the gene matches. The CDR3 region is CASSLIGLAGGSYNEQFF. The CDR3 nucleotides read TGTGCCAGCAGTTTAATAGGCCTAGCGGGAGGCTCCTACAATGAGCAGTTCTTC.

The chain is built from TRBV19 and TRBJ1-1; possible D gene TRBD1, 5 bases. The CDR3 covers 12 residues. Germline V CDR1 and CDR2: LNHDA, SQIVND (reference sequence). Trimming cost V 9 bases and J 7 bases, with 15 bases left between them. The CDR3: CASVQRGLEAFF. The CDR3 nucleotides are TGTGCCAGCGTTCAGAGGGGCCTTGAAGCTTTCTTT.

This chain uses TRBV29-1 with TRBJ2-5, with TRBD1 identical over 8 bases. This CDR3 has 17 residues. Germline lookup yields CDR1 SQVTM and CDR2 ANQGSEA. The V segment lost 5 bases and the J segment 5 bases; nucleotides outside the gene matches: 19. The CDR3 nucleotides are TGCAGCGTTCCACCCGGGACAGGCTTTGGGGGCCACGAGACCCAGTACTTC. Translated: CSVPPGTGFGGHETQYF.